What follows are 18 T cell receptor beta chains derived from one specimen sequenced in a study of CD8+CD57+ T cells in acquired aplastic anemia. Sequenced patients had shown CD8+CD57+ cell expansion by flow cytometry. CDR3 and TCR beta VDJ profiling relied on genomic DNA as the template. TCRdb re-analysed the reads in MiXCR, keeping a single row per CDR3 protein. The table shows 160,000 or so distinct CDR3 sequences, with around 48% occurring only once. Specimen: sorted CD4+, CD8+, or CD8+CD57+ T cells (not recorded which) from PBMCs. These TCRs come from a human donor with aplastic anemia.

This clonotype appeared a few times. This rearrangement joins TRBV10-1 to TRBJ1-1; D not resolved. The CDR3 covers 14 residues. Germline lookup yields CDR1 WNHNN and CDR2 SYGVQD (reference sequence). V lost 3 bases and J 1 base, leaving 9 bases between the germline ends. CDR3 nucleotides: TGCGCCAGCAGTGATGGTCCGCAGAACACTGAAGCTTTCTTT. Amino acid sequence: CASSDGPQNTEAFF.

The sample holds many counts of this clonotype. This chain links TRBV19 with TRBJ1-1; D gene unclear. The germline gives CDR1 LNHDA, CDR2 SQIVND (reference sequence). This CDR3 spans 13 amino acids. V shed 4 bases and J shed 7 bases, with 13 bases lying between them. CDR3 residues: CASSTDPVSEAFF. DNA for the CDR3: TGTGCCAGTAGTACTGACCCGGTAAGTGAAGCTTTCTTT.

The chain carries TRBV11-2 and TRBJ2-1, with a tentative D call TRBD2 (7 bases). V was cut by 3 bases and J by 7 bases, with 25 bases left in between. The CDR3 runs to 18 residues. Germline assignment: CDR1 SGHAT and CDR2 FQNNGV. The CDR3 reads CASSFSQAGALFGNEQFF. In DNA form, the CDR3 reads TGTGCCAGCAGCTTTTCCCAGGCGGGGGCACTTTTTGGAAATGAGCAGTTCTTC.

The V gene is TRBV29-1, the J gene TRBJ1-5; 9 positions match TRBD1. V shed 8 bases and J 3 bases; nucleotides not matched to a gene: 5. From germline, CDR1 is SQVTM and CDR2 ANQGSEA. CDR3 length: 13 amino acids. The CDR3 DNA follows: TGCAGCCCACAGGGGGCTCACAATCAGCCCCAGCATTTT. Translation: CSPQGAHNQPQHF.

The chain combines TRBV2 with TRBJ2-1; 7 bases align to TRBD1. Per germline, CDR1 SNHLY and CDR2 FYNNEI. The CDR3 extends over 15 amino acids. Unmatched junction bases numbered 7, after V lost 6 bases and J lost 2 bases. CDR3 in amino acids: CASSVDDRAYNEQFF. The DNA for the CDR3 is TGTGCCAGCAGCGTAGATGACAGGGCCTACAATGAGCAGTTCTTC.

Notes on this clonotype: A much larger clone differs from this one at a single base, so this may be a read error. The chain links TRBV6-1 to TRBJ1-5, with D maybe TRBD1 (5 bases). The V gene lost 6 bases and the J gene lost 6 bases, with 15 bases spanning the gap. CDR1 and CDR2 from the germline V gene are MNHNS and SASEGT. This CDR3 spans 14 amino acids. The CDR3 protein is CASSARERIQPQHF. In nucleotides, the CDR3 is TGTGCCAGCAGCGCCAGGGAGCGCATTCAGCCCCAGCATTTT.

This clonotype was picked up many times. The V and J genes are TRBV20-1 and TRBJ1-2; D might be TRBD1 (5 bases). Germline V gives CDR1 DFQATT, CDR2 SNEGSKA (reference sequence). This CDR3 is built from 13 residues. Between the trimmed V and J ends, which lost 3 bases and 5 bases, there was a span of 13 bases. The CDR3 loop reads CSASRVGEYGYTF. The CDR3 DNA is TGCAGTGCTAGCAGGGTAGGGGAGTATGGCTACACCTTC.

This clonotype was counted at least ten times. V usage is TRBV6-1 and J usage is TRBJ2-6, with D perhaps matching TRBD1 (6 bases). V lost 6 bases and J 2 bases, leaving 11 bases between the germline ends. Germline-derived CDR1 and CDR2 are MNHNS and SASEGT. The CDR3 is 15 amino acids. CDR3 amino acids: CASRPTGTGANVLTF. The CDR3 DNA is TGTGCCAGCAGGCCAACAGGGACTGGGGCCAACGTCCTGACTTTC.

The table lists this clonotype with a few counts. The rearrangement uses TRBV7-6 and TRBJ2-7; 9 nucleotides match TRBD1. V shed 1 base and J 3 bases; nucleotides not matched to a gene: 4. Germline CDR1 is SGHVS and CDR2 is FNYEAQ. This CDR3 has 15 residues. In DNA, the CDR3 is TGTGCCAGCAGCTTAGAGGGGGACAGGGTCTACGAGCAGTACTTC. Translated, it gives CASSLEGDRVYEQYF.

The V gene is TRBV20-1, the J gene TRBJ1-5; D possibly corresponds to TRBD1 (5 bases). CDR3 length equals 13 residues. Per the germline V gene, CDR1 is DFQATT and CDR2 is SNEGSKA (reference sequence). V lost 4 bases and J lost 4, with 11 bases in between. In DNA, the CDR3 is TGCAGTGCTAAGAAGGGGCTTAATCAGCCCCAGCATTTT. This translates into CSAKKGLNQPQHF.

In its sample, this clonotype was seen a few times. The chain is built from TRBV27 and TRBJ1-1, with D possibly TRBD1 on 5 matching bases. From germline, CDR1 is MNHEY and CDR2 SMNVEV (reference sequence). The CDR3 sequence is 12 residues long. Trimming stripped 5 bases from V and 12 bases from J, with 16 bases between. The CDR3 sequence is CASSLPGGSSFF. The CDR3, as DNA: TGTGCCAGCAGTCTACCGGGGGGTTCGTCTTTCTTT.

The chain joins TRBV29-1 to TRBJ1-1, with 8 nucleotides matching TRBD1. Germline values: CDR1 SQVTM, CDR2 ANQGSEA. The CDR3 is 14 residues long. The ends lost 6 bases at V and 11 bases at J; junction bases unmatched: 17. CDR3 loop: CSVLPGQAEGVAFF. CDR3 sequence (DNA): TGCAGCGTCCTCCCGGGACAGGCGGAAGGTGTGGCTTTCTTT.

This clonotype was counted ten times or more. The chain is built from TRBV7-2 and TRBJ2-7, with TRBD2 identical over 8 bases. Losses at the gene ends were 1 base for V and 3 bases for J; bases not matched to a gene: 8. The CDR3 extends over 16 amino acids. Germline-derived CDR1 and CDR2 are SGHTA and FQGNSA. The CDR3 region has the DNA TGTGCCAGCAGCTTAGGGGGTAGCGGGGACTACTACGAGCAGTACTTC. It is translated as CASSLGGSGDYYEQYF.

The genes are TRBV15 and TRBJ2-1, with no clear D. The CDR3 sequence is 15 residues long. V was clipped by 0 bases and J by 2 bases, with 8 bases between them. Germline CDR1 is LNHNV and CDR2 is YYDKDF (reference sequence). CDR3 amino acids: CATSRDLGTYNEQFF. DNA of the CDR3: TGTGCCACCAGCAGAGACCTAGGGACCTACAATGAGCAGTTCTTC.

With respect to this clonotype: One end of the junction varies from germline; a read error may be responsible. The chain recombines TRBV2 with TRBJ1-2; no firm D call. Per germline, CDR1 SNHLY and CDR2 FYNNEI. This CDR3 region has 15 residues. CDR3 DNA sequence: TGTGCCAGCAGTTACGGAGAAGTTAACGTCTATGGCTACGCCTTC. It is translated as CASSYGEVNVYGYAF.

This chain joins TRBV10-1 and TRBJ2-6, with TRBD1 identical over 7 bases. The CDR3 is 20 amino acids. The germline V gene has CDR1 WNHNN and CDR2 SYGVQD (reference sequence). After removal of 1 base from V and 1 base from J, the junction contained 13 bases not matched to a gene. The CDR3: CASSEYRGGKVCSGANVLTF. CDR3 nucleotide sequence: TGCGCCAGCAGTGAGTATCGAGGGGGCAAAGTTTGTTCTGGGGCCAACGTCCTGACTTTC.

This sequence joins TRBV19 and TRBJ1-6; D not resolved. Germline V gene lookup returns CDR1 LNHDA and CDR2 SQIVND (reference sequence). The germline V and J ends were trimmed by 5 bases and 10 bases, with 12 bases remaining between them. The CDR3 runs to 13 residues. The CDR3 nucleotides are TGTGCCAGTAGTTCTGAAATGGGGTCACCCCTCCACTTT. Protein: CASSSEMGSPLHF.

This clonotype was seen more than once but under ten times. The chain uses TRBV10-3 and TRBJ2-3, with D unclear. V was cut by 1 base and J by 1 base, with 12 bases left in between. The CDR3 is 16 residues long. The V gene's germline CDR1 is ENHRY and CDR2 SYGVKD. Here the CDR3 reads CAISEYLASRTDTQYF. The DNA of the CDR3 is TGTGCCATCAGTGAGTACCTGGCCTCCCGCACAGATACGCAGTATTTT.